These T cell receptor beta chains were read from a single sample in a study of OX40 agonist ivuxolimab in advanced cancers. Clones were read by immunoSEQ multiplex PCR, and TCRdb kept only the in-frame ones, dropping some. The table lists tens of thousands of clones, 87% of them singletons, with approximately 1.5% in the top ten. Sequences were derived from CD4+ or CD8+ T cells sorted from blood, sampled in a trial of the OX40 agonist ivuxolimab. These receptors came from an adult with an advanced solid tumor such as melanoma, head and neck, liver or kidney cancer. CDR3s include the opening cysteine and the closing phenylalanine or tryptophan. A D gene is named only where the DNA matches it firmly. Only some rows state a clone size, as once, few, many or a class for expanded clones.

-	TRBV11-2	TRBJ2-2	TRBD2	CASRFQSGRGTGELFF	TGTGCCAGCAGGTTCCAGAGCGGGAGGGGCACCGGGGAGCTGTTTTTT
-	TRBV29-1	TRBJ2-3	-	CSVVSSAPDTQYF	TGCAGCGTTGTGTCTAGCGCCCCAGATACGCAGTATTTT
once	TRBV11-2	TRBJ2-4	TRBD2	CASSLVSGGPNKNIQYF	TGTGCCAGCAGCTTAGTTTCGGGAGGGCCGAACAAAAACATTCAGTACTTC
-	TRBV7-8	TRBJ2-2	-	CASSYRATNTGELFF	TGTGCCAGCAGCTACCGGGCTACGAACACCGGGGAGCTGTTTTTT
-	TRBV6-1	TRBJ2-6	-	CASRGSGANVLTF	TGTGCCAGCCGGGGGTCCGGGGCCAACGTCCTGACTTTC
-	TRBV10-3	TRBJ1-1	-	CAIRTTNTEAFF	TGTGCCATCAGAACAACGAACACTGAAGCTTTCTTT
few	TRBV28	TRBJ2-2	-	CAVRHSLNTGELFF	TGTGCCGTTAGACACTCCCTCAACACCGGGGAGCTGTTTTTT
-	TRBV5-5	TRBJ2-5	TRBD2	CASSWGGSQETQYF	TGTGCCAGCAGTTGGGGGGGATCACAAGAGACCCAGTACTTC
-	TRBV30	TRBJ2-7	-	CAWALGRGGGYEQYF	TGTGCCTGGGCCCTGGGGAGGGGGGGCGGATACGAGCAGTACTTC
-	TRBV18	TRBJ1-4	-	CASSPAGRGTNEKLFF	TGTGCCAGCTCACCGGCAGGGAGGGGGACTAATGAAAAACTGTTTTTT
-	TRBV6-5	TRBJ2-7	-	CASRSYFTYEQYF	TGTGCCAGCAGGAGTTACTTTACCTACGAGCAGTACTTC
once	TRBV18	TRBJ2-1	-	CASSPAVRRVTYNEQFF	TGTGCCAGCTCACCAGCGGTAAGGCGGGTCACCTACAATGAGCAGTTCTTC
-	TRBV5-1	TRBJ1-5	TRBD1	CASSLEETGGGWPQHF	TGCGCCAGCAGCTTGGAGGAAACAGGGGGTGGTTGGCCCCAGCATTTT
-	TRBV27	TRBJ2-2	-	CASSFKNTGELFF	TGTGCCAGCAGTTTTAAGAACACCGGGGAGCTGTTTTTT
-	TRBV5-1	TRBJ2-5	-	CASHGGAGVQETQYF	TGCGCCAGCCATGGAGGAGCTGGGGTCCAAGAGACCCAGTACTTC
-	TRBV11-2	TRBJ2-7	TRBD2	CASSPHSGSYEQYF	TGTGCCAGCAGCCCGCATAGCGGGAGCTACGAGCAGTACTTC
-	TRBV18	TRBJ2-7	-	CASSEAGVGYF	TGTGCCAGCTCAGAGGCCGGGGTGGGGTACTTC
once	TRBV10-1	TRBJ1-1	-	CASSRGVPTEAFF	TGCGCCAGCAGTCGGGGGGTTCCCACTGAAGCTTTCTTT
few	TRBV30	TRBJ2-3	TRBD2	CAWSPGLAKDTQYF	TGTGCCTGGAGTCCCGGACTAGCTAAGGATACGCAGTATTTT
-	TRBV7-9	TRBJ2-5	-	CASSPPRAYFQETQYF	TGTGCCAGCAGCCCCCCGAGAGCTTACTTTCAAGAGACCCAGTACTTC
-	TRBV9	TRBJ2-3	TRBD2	CASSSQRGSDTQYF	TGTGCCAGCAGCTCCCAGCGGGGCTCAGATACGCAGTATTTT
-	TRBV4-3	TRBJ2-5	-	CASSQNYQGETQYF	TGCGCCAGCAGCCAAAACTACCAGGGGGAGACCCAGTACTTC
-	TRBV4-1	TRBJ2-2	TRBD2	CASSLPPVASGIGELFF	TGCGCCAGCAGCCTTCCGCCGGTGGCTAGCGGGATCGGGGAGCTGTTTTTT
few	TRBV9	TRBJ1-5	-	CASSVGQASNQPQHF	TGTGCCAGCAGCGTAGGGCAGGCAAGCAATCAGCCCCAGCATTTT
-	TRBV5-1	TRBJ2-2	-	CASSLAADLGVDTGELFF	TGCGCCAGCAGCCTCGCGGCCGATCTTGGGGTCGACACCGGGGAGCTGTTTTTT
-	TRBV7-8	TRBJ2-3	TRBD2	CASSPRVAGASTDTQYF	TGTGCCAGCAGCCCCCGTGTAGCGGGGGCAAGCACAGATACGCAGTATTTT
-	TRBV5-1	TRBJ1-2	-	CASSLTQTNYGYTF	TGCGCCAGCAGCTTGACCCAGACAAACTATGGCTACACCTTC
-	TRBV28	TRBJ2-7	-	CASASSPQYTYEQYF	TGTGCCAGCGCCTCCAGCCCTCAATACACCTACGAGCAGTACTTC
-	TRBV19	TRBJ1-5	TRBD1	CASSGTGGRQPQHF	TGTGCCAGCAGTGGGACAGGGGGTAGGCAGCCCCAGCATTTT
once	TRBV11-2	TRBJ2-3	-	CASKGGLTDTQYF	TGTGCCAGCAAAGGGGGGCTAACAGATACGCAGTATTTT
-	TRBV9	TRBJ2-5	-	CASNTESLGETQYF	TGTGCCAGCAACACAGAATCTCTTGGGGAGACCCAGTACTTC
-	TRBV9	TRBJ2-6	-	CASSQGGGANVLTF	TGTGCCAGCAGCCAGGGCGGTGGGGCCAACGTCCTGACTTTC
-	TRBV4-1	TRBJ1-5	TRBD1	CASSQDPGQGWQPQHF	TGCGCCAGCAGCCAAGATCCGGGACAGGGGTGGCAGCCCCAGCATTTT
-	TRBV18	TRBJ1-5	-	CASSPLEGRSQHF	TGTGCCAGCTCACCCCTTGAAGGGCGGTCCCAGCATTTT
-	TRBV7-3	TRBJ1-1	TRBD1	CASSSQGAREAFF	TGTGCCAGCAGCTCTCAGGGGGCTCGCGAAGCTTTCTTT
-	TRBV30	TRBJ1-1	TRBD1	CAWSVVRTGTNTEAFF	TGTGCCTGGAGTGTGGTTAGGACAGGGACGAACACTGAAGCTTTCTTT
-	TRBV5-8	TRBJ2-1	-	CASSLAGVHEQFF	TGTGCCAGCAGCTTGGCTGGGGTCCATGAGCAGTTCTTC
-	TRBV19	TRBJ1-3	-	CASSMIQGYSGNTIYF	TGTGCCAGTAGTATGATTCAGGGGTACTCTGGAAACACCATATATTTT
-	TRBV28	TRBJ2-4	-	CASSLRDIQYF	TGTGCCAGCAGCCTTAGGGACATTCAGTACTTC
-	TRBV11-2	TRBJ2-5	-	CASSLEVAGRETQYF	TGTGCCAGCAGCTTAGAGGTGGCAGGGAGAGAGACCCAGTACTTC
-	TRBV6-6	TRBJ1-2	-	CASSYQAENYGYTF	TGTGCCAGCAGTTACCAGGCAGAGAACTATGGCTACACCTTC
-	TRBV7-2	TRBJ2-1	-	CASSLEATNLIGEQFF	TGTGCCAGCAGCTTAGAGGCGACTAATCTCATCGGTGAGCAGTTCTTC
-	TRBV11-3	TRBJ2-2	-	CASSLMGDTGELFF	TGTGCCAGCAGCTTAATGGGGGACACCGGGGAGCTGTTTTTT
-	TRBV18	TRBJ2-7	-	CASSPPAGGPVEQYF	TGTGCCAGCTCACCACCCGCCGGGGGACCCGTGGAGCAGTACTTC
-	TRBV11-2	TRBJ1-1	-	CASSTDGGITEAFF	TGTGCCAGCAGCACCGACGGGGGGATCACTGAAGCTTTCTTT